These 21 T cell receptor beta chains were sequenced from one sample in a study of blood T cell repertoires in COVID-19. Sequencing was performed with immunoSEQ multiplex PCR; in TCRdb, only in-frame clones are kept and a portion is missing. Of 95,000 to 120,000 clones listed, around four fifths are singletons. The sequencing input was peripheral blood. These receptor sequences come from a woman between 65 and 79 years old with acute or convalescent COVID-19.

The chain links TRBV7-6 to TRBJ2-5; weak D call: TRBD1 (5 bases). From germline, CDR1 is SGHVS and CDR2 FNYEAQ. Deletions cut 7 bases from V and 9 bases from J, with 18 bases between. The CDR3 runs 13 residues. CDR3 DNA: TGTGCCAGCACCTTTAAGGGGTCACAGGCCCAGTACTTC. Its translation is CASTFKGSQAQYF. The full variable domain, in which reference TRBV7-6 and TRBJ2-5 provide the parts outside the CDR3, is GAGVSQSPRYKVTKRGQDVALRCDPISGHVSLYWYRQALGQGPEFLTYFNYEAQQDKSGLPNDRFSAERPEGSISTLTIQRTEQRDSAMYRCASTFKGSQAQYFGPGTRLLVL.

The chain has TRBV6-1 and TRBJ2-7; 12 bases map to TRBD2. The ends lost 2 bases at V and 5 bases at J; junction bases unmatched: 1. In germline, CDR1 is MNHNS, CDR2 SASEGT. This CDR3 region has 14 residues. The CDR3 DNA reads as TGTGCCAGCAGTGAACTAGCGGGAGGGAACGAGCAGTACTTC. Translation gives CASSELAGGNEQYF.

The chain recombines TRBV7-2 with TRBJ1-1, with D tentatively TRBD1 (5 bases). V was shortened by 0 bases and J by 5 bases, with 10 bases between the two germline ends. Germline-derived CDR1 and CDR2 are SGHTA and FQGNSA. CDR3 length: 14 amino acids. CDR3 DNA: TGTGCCAGCAGCTTAGCGGGGGGATGGACTGAAGCTTTCTTT. Protein product: CASSLAGGWTEAFF. Full variable domain (remainder filled in from reference TRBV7-2 and TRBJ1-1): GAGVSQSPSNKVTEKGKDVELRCDPISGHTALYWYRQSLGQGLEFLIYFQGNSAPDKSGLPSDRFSAERTGGSVSTLTIQRTQQEDSAVYLCASSLAGGWTEAFFGQGTRLTVV.

The CDR3 bases are TGTGCCACCAGCAGAGGCGAGGGGGCAGGAGGAAACATTCAGTACTTC. Translated: CATSRGEGAGGNIQYF. This chain links TRBV15 with TRBJ2-4; 7 nucleotides align to TRBD1. V trimming: 1 base; J trimming: 6 bases; junction bases outside the gene matches: 9. Germline V CDR1 and CDR2: LNHNV, YYDKDF (reference sequence). The CDR3 runs 16 residues. The entire variable domain, with the rest obtained from reference TRBV15 and TRBJ2-4, is as follows: DAMVIQNPRYQVTQFGKPVTLSCSQTLNHNVMYWYQQKSSQAPKLLFHYYDKDFNNEADTPDNFQSRRPNTSFCFLDIRSPGLGDTAMYLCATSRGEGAGGNIQYFGAGTRLSVL.

J is TRBJ2-1 and V is TRBV2, with 7 bases that match TRBD1. This CDR3 has 13 residues. In germline, CDR1 is SNHLY, CDR2 FYNNEI. V lost 10 bases, J lost 2 bases, and 5 bases stayed unmatched. CDR3 nucleotide sequence: TGTGCCAAGACAGGGTCCCCCTACAATGAGCAGTTCTTC. Its translation: CAKTGSPYNEQFF.

The CDR3 loop reads CASSPGGAIYEQYV. CDR3 in DNA: TGTGCCAGCAGCCCCGGCGGGGCGATCTACGAGCAGTACGTC. The V gene is TRBV7-2, the J gene TRBJ2-7, with a weak D call TRBD2 (6 bases). The V and J ends lost 5 bases and 3 bases respectively, with 14 bases between them. The length of the CDR3 is 14 residues. The germline V gene encodes CDR1 SGHTA and CDR2 FQGNSA.

This chain connects TRBV12-3 or TRBV12-4 to TRBJ1-1; D unresolved. V dropped 4 bases and J dropped 0 bases, with 3 bases sitting between them. The CDR3 totals 12 residues. CDR3 sequence (DNA): TGTGCCAGCAGTTCGGTGAACACTGAAGCTTTCTTT. It is translated as CASSSVNTEAFF.

The rearrangement links TRBV5-1 to TRBJ1-1, with 8 nucleotides matching TRBD1. Looked up from germline, CDR1 is SGHRS and CDR2 is YFSETQ. The CDR3 totals 13 residues. The ends lost 5 bases at V and 5 bases at J; junction bases unmatched: 5. In DNA form, the CDR3 reads TGCGCCAGCAGGCTGACAGGGGTTACTGAAGCTTTCTTT. It specifies CASRLTGVTEAFF.

The gene calls are TRBV7-6 and TRBJ2-7, with D possibly matching TRBD2 (5 bases). CDR3 size: 15 residues. Germline CDR1 and CDR2: SGHVS and FNYEAQ. V gave up 4 bases and J gave up 1 base, with 14 bases separating them. The CDR3 region is CASSYRGGRSYEQYF. As DNA, the CDR3 is TGTGCCAGCAGCTACCGTGGAGGTAGATCCTACGAGCAGTACTTC.

The gene calls are TRBV29-1 and TRBJ2-1; D unclear. The CDR3 loop spans 11 amino acids. Germline values: CDR1 SQVTM, CDR2 ANQGSEA. Trimming removed 7 bases at V and 3 bases at J, with 7 bases between. The CDR3 sequence: CSGAHYNEQFF. CDR3 DNA: TGCAGCGGGGCACACTACAATGAGCAGTTCTTC.

The chain combines TRBV4-3 with TRBJ1-6; a possible D gene is TRBD1 (5 bases). The CDR3 covers 14 residues. Germline-derived CDR1 and CDR2 are LGHNA and YSLEER. The V end lost 6 bases, the J end lost 4 bases, and 10 bases lay between the germline ends. CDR3 protein: CASRKQGYNSPLHF. In nucleotides, the CDR3 is TGCGCCAGCAGGAAGCAGGGTTATAATTCACCCCTCCACTTT.

This clone has a single count. This chain connects TRBV2 to TRBJ1-4; D not resolved. The CDR3 sequence is 15 residues long. V gave up 1 base and J gave up 3 bases, with 9 bases separating them. The germline gives CDR1 SNHLY, CDR2 FYNNEI. The CDR3 DNA is TGTGCCAGCAGTGAAGTCTTTCTTTCTAATGAAAAACTGTTTTTT. It is translated as CASSEVFLSNEKLFF.

The genes are TRBV3-1 (or the pseudogene TRBV3-2) and TRBJ1-6, with a weak D call TRBD1 (5 bases). Deletions cut 2 bases from V and 7 bases from J, with 9 bases between. The CDR3 has 14 residues. CDR1 is LGHDT, CDR2 YNNKEL, per germline (reference sequence). The CDR3 loop is CASSQLTGNSPLHF. The CDR3 nucleotides read TGTGCCAGCAGCCAACTAACAGGAAATTCACCCCTCCACTTT.

This chain links TRBV7-3 with TRBJ1-1, with D maybe TRBD1 (6 bases). V was cut by 5 bases and J by 6 bases, with 16 bases left in between. The CDR3 has 14 amino acids. The V gene's germline CDR1 is SGHTA and CDR2 FQGTGA. The CDR3 nucleotides are TGTGCCAGCAGCCTCACCCCGGGGGGCCCTGAAGCTTTCTTT. This gives the protein CASSLTPGGPEAFF.

The chain recombines TRBV2 with TRBJ1-4; possible D gene TRBD1, 6 bases. The CDR3 spans 15 residues. V was shortened by 8 bases and J by 0 bases, with 13 bases between the two germline ends. Germline values: CDR1 SNHLY, CDR2 FYNNEI. DNA for the CDR3: TGTGCCAGCGGCCCCCAGGGGACAACTAATGAAAAACTGTTTTTT. This codes for CASGPQGTTNEKLFF.

The rearrangement joins TRBV29-1 to TRBJ2-1, with TRBD2 as a possible D gene (5 bases). The germline V gene has CDR1 SQVTM and CDR2 ANQGSEA. V was trimmed by 4 bases and J by 6 bases, leaving 10 bases between them. CDR3 length: 12 residues. The CDR3 nucleotides are TGCAGCGTTGTGAGGGCCACCAATGAGCAGTTCTTC. As protein: CSVVRATNEQFF.

This clone was picked up one time. The chain couples TRBV28 to TRBJ1-1; 8 nucleotides match TRBD1. V dropped 8 bases and J dropped 6; count of bases not matched to a gene: 8. This CDR3 has 13 residues. Germline V gene lookup returns CDR1 MDHEN and CDR2 SYDVKM. The CDR3 region has the DNA TGTGCCAGCGGACAGGGTGCCCGACCTGAAGCTTTCTTT. Its protein is CASGQGARPEAFF.

The chain joins TRBV28 to TRBJ1-4; D not resolved. The CDR3 totals 14 residues. Germline CDR1 and CDR2: MDHEN and SYDVKM. Trimming pared 9 bases from V and 0 bases from J, leaving 11 bases between. CDR3: CASPQASTNEKLFF. The CDR3 nucleotides read TGTGCCAGTCCCCAGGCTTCAACTAATGAAAAACTGTTTTTT.

The chain has TRBV7-8 and TRBJ2-3; 7 bases align to TRBD2. J was trimmed by 2 bases and V by 2 bases; bases with no gene match: 7. This CDR3 spans 16 amino acids. Germline-derived CDR1 and CDR2 are SGHVS and FQNEAQ. CDR3 nucleotide sequence: TGTGCCAGCAGCTTAATCGCGGGAGTCCACACAGATACGCAGTATTTT. Translating gives CASSLIAGVHTDTQYF.

This clone was recorded once. The chain recombines TRBV2 with TRBJ2-4, with TRBD2 as a possible D gene (6 bases). V was clipped by 4 bases and J by 0 bases, with 10 bases between them. Per germline, CDR1 SNHLY and CDR2 FYNNEI. The CDR3 has 15 amino acids. The CDR3 is CASSAEGLAKNIQYF. The CDR3 DNA sequence: TGTGCCAGCAGTGCGGAGGGACTAGCCAAAAACATTCAGTACTTC.

The chain couples TRBV6-2 or TRBV6-3 to TRBJ2-4, with 10 bases aligning to TRBD1. The CDR3 extends over 16 amino acids. CDR1 and CDR2 from the germline V gene are MNHEY and SVGEGT. V shed 5 bases, J shed 0 bases, and the junction held 4 bases outside the gene matches. The CDR3 coding sequence is TGTGCCAGCAGTAAGACAGGGGGCCTAGCCAAAAACATTCAGTACTTC. This gives the protein CASSKTGGLAKNIQYF.